The clone carrying this T cell receptor (beta chain) was seen once. Its antigen is still unknown. This record comes from a study of CD8+CD57+ T cells in acquired aplastic anemia. Across the study: Quantities of DNA derived from sorted CD4+ and CD8+ cells averaged around 3 ug.

In germline, CDR1 is SGHDT, CDR2 YYEEEE. With 2 bases removed from V and 2 bases from J, the gap between germline ends came to 14 bases. The CDR3 has 16 amino acids. All patients picked for sequencing had shown, by flow cytometry, an expansion of CD8+CD57+ cells. The diagnosis in all patients was severe acquired aplastic anemia. Genomic DNA acted as the template from which TCR beta VDJ combination and CDR3 sequence profiling were carried out. From the reads, TCRdb called clonotypes with MiXCR, one entry per CDR3 protein. The sample contains more than 150,000 distinct CDR3 sequences, more than 45% of which appear only once. Study observations and caveats: The study found no significant CD8+ Simpson's diversity difference between patients and controls.

The sample comprised sorted CD4+, CD8+, or CD8+CD57+ T cells (not recorded which) from PBMCs. The chain links TRBV5-6 to TRBJ1-3; D perhaps matches TRBD1 (6 bases). The TCR sequence derives from a human donor with aplastic anemia. CDR3 in DNA: TGTGCCAGCAGCTTAGACATGGCAGGGGCTGGAAACACCATATATTTT. Amino acid sequence: CASSLDMAGAGNTIYF.